The TCR beta chain under discussion was sequenced for a study of T cells in localized non-small cell lung cancer. Study-wide findings and caveats: Out of the top 100 tumor clones, a median roughly 50 were seen in adjacent lung. Measurement of T cell clonality placed uninvolved adjacent lung highest, above the level in tumor.

The sample holds a few counts of this clone. Its specificity is unknown. The V segment lost 5 bases and the J segment 6 bases; nucleotides outside the gene matches: 4. The germline V gene has CDR1 MNHEY and CDR2 SVGAGI. The CDR3 runs to 13 residues. Assay used: immunoSEQ multiplex PCR; TCRdb lists only in-frame clones, some missing. The profile shows fewer than 50,000 clones, roughly 90% of them singletons. Material: peripheral blood mononuclear cells, obtained before any cancer treatment. The chain is built from TRBV6-5 and TRBJ1-2; 9 nucleotides align to TRBD1. This clonotype originated in a male donor older than 55 with stage II lung adenocarcinoma. The CDR3 DNA is TGTGCCAGCAGTCCCCGGGACAGGGATGGCTACACCTTC. This sequence encodes CASSPRDRDGYTF.